This TCR beta chain was profiled in a study of control samples from healthy donors and cancer patients. Unmatched junction bases numbered 1, after V lost 2 bases and J lost 0 bases. CDR3 size: 14 residues. The germline gives CDR1 SGHNT, CDR2 YYREEE (reference sequence). Sequencing used immunoSEQ multiplex PCR; TCRdb keeps in-frame clones, though not all of them. Among tens of thousands of clones listed, approximately 82% were seen once. The rearrangement links TRBV5-4 to TRBJ2-5; 7 bases fit TRBD2. This TCR came from a man aged 55 to 69 in good health. The sample comprised blood. The CDR3 here is CASSLAGNQETQYF. CDR3 DNA sequence: TGTGCCAGCAGCTTAGCGGGGAACCAAGAGACCCAGTACTTC. The full variable domain, its missing parts supplied by reference TRBV5-4 and TRBJ2-5, is ETGVTQSPTHLIKTRGQQVTLRCSSQSGHNTVSWYQQALGQGPQFIFQYYREEENGRGNFPPRFSGLQFPNYSSELNVNALELDDSALYLCASSLAGNQETQYFGPGTRLLVL.